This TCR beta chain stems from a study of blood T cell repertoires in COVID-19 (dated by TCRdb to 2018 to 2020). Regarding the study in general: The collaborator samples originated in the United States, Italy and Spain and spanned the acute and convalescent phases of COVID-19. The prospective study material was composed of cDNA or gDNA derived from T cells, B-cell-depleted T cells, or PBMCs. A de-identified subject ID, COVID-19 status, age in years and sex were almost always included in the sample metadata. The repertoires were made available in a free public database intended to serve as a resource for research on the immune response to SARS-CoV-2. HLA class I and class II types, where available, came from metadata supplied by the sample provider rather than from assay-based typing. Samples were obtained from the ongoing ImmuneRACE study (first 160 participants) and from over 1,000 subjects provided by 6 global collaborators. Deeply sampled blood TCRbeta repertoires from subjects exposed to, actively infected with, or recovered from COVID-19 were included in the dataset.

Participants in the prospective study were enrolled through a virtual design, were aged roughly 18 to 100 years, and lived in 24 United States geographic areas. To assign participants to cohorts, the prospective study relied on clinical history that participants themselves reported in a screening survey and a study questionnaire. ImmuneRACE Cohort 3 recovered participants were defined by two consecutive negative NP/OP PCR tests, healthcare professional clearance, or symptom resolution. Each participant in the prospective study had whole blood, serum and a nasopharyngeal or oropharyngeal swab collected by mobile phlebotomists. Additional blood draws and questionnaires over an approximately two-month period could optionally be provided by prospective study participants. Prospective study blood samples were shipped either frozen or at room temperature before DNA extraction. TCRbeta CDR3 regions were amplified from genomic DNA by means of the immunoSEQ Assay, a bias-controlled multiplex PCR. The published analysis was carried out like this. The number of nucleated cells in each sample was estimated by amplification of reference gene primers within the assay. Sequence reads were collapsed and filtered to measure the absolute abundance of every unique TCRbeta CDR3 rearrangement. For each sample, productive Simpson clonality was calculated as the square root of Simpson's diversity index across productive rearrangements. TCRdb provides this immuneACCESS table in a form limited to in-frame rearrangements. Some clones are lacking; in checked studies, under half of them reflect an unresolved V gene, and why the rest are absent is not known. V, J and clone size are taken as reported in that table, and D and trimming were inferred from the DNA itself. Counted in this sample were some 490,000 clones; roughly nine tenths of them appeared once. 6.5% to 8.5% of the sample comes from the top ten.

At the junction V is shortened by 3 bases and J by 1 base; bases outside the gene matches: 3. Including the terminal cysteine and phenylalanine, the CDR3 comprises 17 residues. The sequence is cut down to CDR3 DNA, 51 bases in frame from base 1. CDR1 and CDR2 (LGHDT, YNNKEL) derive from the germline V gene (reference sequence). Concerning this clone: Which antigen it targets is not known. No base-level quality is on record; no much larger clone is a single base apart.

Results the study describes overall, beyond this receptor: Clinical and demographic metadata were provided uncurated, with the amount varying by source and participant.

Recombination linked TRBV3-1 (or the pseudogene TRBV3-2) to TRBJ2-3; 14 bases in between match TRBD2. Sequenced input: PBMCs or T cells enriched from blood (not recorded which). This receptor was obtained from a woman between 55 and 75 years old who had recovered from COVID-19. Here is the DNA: TGTGCCAGCAGCCATTTGGGACTAGCGGGGGGCACAGATACGCAGTATTTT. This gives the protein CASSHLGLAGGTDTQYF.